These 11 T cell receptor beta chains came from one sample sequenced in a study of blood T cell repertoires in COVID-19. Clones were read by immunoSEQ multiplex PCR, and TCRdb kept only the in-frame ones, dropping some. This sample yields under 200,000 clones, of which about four fifths are seen a single time; around 3.1% belongs to the top ten. The sequenced sample consisted of PBMCs or T cells enriched from blood (not recorded which). The origin of the receptors is a woman between 25 and 40 years old who had been exposed to COVID-19.

The chain links TRBV6-6 to TRBJ1-1; D remains ambiguous. Trimming cost V 2 bases and J 1 base, with 11 bases left between them. Germline assignment: CDR1 MNHNY and CDR2 SVGAGI (reference sequence). The CDR3 is 15 amino acids. The CDR3 DNA reads as TGTGCCAGCAGTTACCCATCCGGTGCGAACACTGAAGCTTTCTTT. It specifies CASSYPSGANTEAFF.

This chain connects TRBV12-3 or TRBV12-4 to TRBJ2-3, with D unresolved. V was pared by 6 bases and J by 2 bases, with 9 bases between. This CDR3 comprises 13 residues. CDR3 DNA: TGTGCCAGCAGCCCGAGTACCACAGATACGCAGTATTTT. Its protein is CASSPSTTDTQYF.

The V and J genes are TRBV6-2 or TRBV6-3 and TRBJ2-7; 10 nucleotides match TRBD2. The germline V gene encodes CDR1 MNHEY and CDR2 SVGEGT. V lost 2 bases to trimming and J lost 3 bases; unmatched junction nucleotides: 7. This CDR3 is 16 amino acids long. The CDR3 loop reads CASSYVVGLALYEQYF. CDR3 DNA: TGTGCCAGCAGTTACGTCGTGGGACTAGCGCTCTACGAGCAGTACTTC.

This clone was counted only a few times. V and J are TRBV7-2 and TRBJ2-2; 8 bases are a match to TRBD2. V trimming: 5 bases; J trimming: 5 bases; junction bases outside the gene matches: 7. The CDR3 is 15 amino acids. Germline V gene lookup returns CDR1 SGHTA and CDR2 FQGNSA. CDR3 sequence (DNA): TGTGCCAGCAGCCTCCGGCGGGGGGTTACCGGGGAGCTGTTTTTT. Amino acid sequence: CASSLRRGVTGELFF.

The chain joins TRBV7-2 to TRBJ2-7; D unresolved. This CDR3 comprises 14 residues. Trimming removed 5 bases at V and 3 bases at J, with 14 bases between. From germline, CDR1 is SGHTA and CDR2 FQGNSA. The CDR3 loop is CASSTHQTGYEQYF. DNA for the CDR3: TGTGCCAGCAGCACCCACCAGACGGGCTACGAGCAGTACTTC.

This clone was picked up one time. This chain uses TRBV18 with TRBJ2-7; 13 nucleotides align to TRBD2. The CDR3 is 16 amino acids. CDR1 and CDR2 (germline): KGHSH, LQKENI. Unmatched junction bases numbered 3, after V lost 1 base and J lost 3 bases. CDR3 loop: CASSPQGLAGVYEQYF. In DNA form, the CDR3 reads TGTGCCAGCTCACCACAAGGACTAGCGGGAGTCTACGAGCAGTACTTC.

The CDR3 region is CAAKGNTIYF. The CDR3 nucleotides read TGTGCAGCGAAGGGAAACACCATATATTTT. J is TRBJ1-3 and V is TRBV6-5; D is unclear. The CDR3 contains 10 residues. Germline V gives CDR1 MNHEY, CDR2 SVGAGI.

V gene TRBV5-5 combines with J gene TRBJ1-1, with no clear D. This CDR3 is built from 13 residues. V gave up 5 bases and J gave up 3 bases, with 11 bases separating them. Germline V lookup: CDR1 SGHKS, CDR2 YYEKEE (reference sequence). The CDR3 nucleotides read TGTGCCAGCAGAAGGATCGGGGACACTGAAGCTTTCTTT. Amino acids: CASRRIGDTEAFF.

V is TRBV7-2 and J is TRBJ1-3; TRBD1 matches 8 bases. Germline trimming cut 1 base from V and 0 bases from J; bases unmatched to any gene: 5. The length of the CDR3 is 17 residues. Germline CDR1 SGHTA, CDR2 FQGNSA. CDR3 protein: CASSLGTGPSSGNTIYF. CDR3 in DNA: TGTGCCAGCAGCTTAGGGACAGGGCCCAGCTCTGGAAACACCATATATTTT.

V usage is TRBV30 and J usage is TRBJ1-2; 9 bases agree with TRBD1. Germline V gene sequence: CDR1 GTSNPN, CDR2 SVGIG (reference sequence). The CDR3 has 17 residues. The ends lost 5 bases at V and 8 bases at J; junction bases unmatched: 21. The CDR3 DNA sequence: TGTGCCTGGGAGCTCCGGGACAGGGTAACCCGCGGAGAGGGCTACACCTTC. Translated, it gives CAWELRDRVTRGEGYTF.

For this clone: Other DNA sequences in this sample translate to the same CDR3. The chain is built from TRBV27 and TRBJ1-6, with D possibly matching TRBD1 (5 bases). The V end was cut by 3 bases, the J end by 7 bases, with 10 bases between. Germline V lookup: CDR1 MNHEY, CDR2 SMNVEV (reference sequence). The CDR3 runs 14 residues. The CDR3 here is CASSFGGRNSPLHF. CDR3 DNA: TGTGCCAGCAGTTTCGGGGGTCGGAATTCACCCCTCCACTTT.